A selection of T cell receptor beta chains follows, all from one sample in a study of blood T cell repertoires in COVID-19. Sequencing used immunoSEQ multiplex PCR; TCRdb keeps in-frame clones, though not all of them. The top ten hold less than 3% of the sample, which has around 290,000 clones, around 86% seen once. Sequenced sample: PBMCs or T cells enriched from blood (not recorded which). These receptors were obtained from a woman aged 18-35 years who had recovered from COVID-19. Both conserved end residues are part of each CDR3. The order of the fields is V gene, clone size, D gene, J gene, CDR3 protein, CDR3 DNA. The D gene is left open where the match is weak. Size is omitted from some rows. Given values are once, few, many or a class for expanded clones.

v_call: TRBV27; clone_size: .; d_call: TRBD2; j_call: TRBJ2-1; cdr3_aa: CASSSLYTSGRSNEQFF; cdr3_nt: TGTGCCAGCAGTTCTCTCTATACTAGCGGGAGATCCAATGAGCAGTTCTTC
v_call: TRBV3-1/TRBV3-2; clone_size: .; d_call: TRBD2; j_call: TRBJ2-1; cdr3_aa: CASSHLAEYNEQFF; cdr3_nt: TGTGCCAGCAGCCACCTAGCGGAGTACAATGAGCAGTTCTTC
v_call: TRBV6-6; clone_size: few; d_call: .; j_call: TRBJ2-3; cdr3_aa: CASSRFSGHSTDTQYF; cdr3_nt: TGTGCCAGCAGTCGATTTAGCGGACATAGCACAGATACGCAGTATTTT
v_call: TRBV7-6; clone_size: .; d_call: .; j_call: TRBJ2-3; cdr3_aa: CASRSSVTDTQYF; cdr3_nt: TGTGCCAGCAGGTCTAGCGTCACAGATACGCAGTATTTT
v_call: TRBV11-2; clone_size: .; d_call: .; j_call: TRBJ2-3; cdr3_aa: CASSPNPTDTQYF; cdr3_nt: TGTGCCAGCAGTCCTAACCCCACAGATACGCAGTATTTT
v_call: TRBV10-3; clone_size: .; d_call: TRBD2; j_call: TRBJ2-7; cdr3_aa: CATLTLGTSGSGPEQYF; cdr3_nt: TGTGCCACCTTGACTCTAGGGACTAGCGGGAGTGGTCCCGAGCAGTACTTC
v_call: TRBV6-5; clone_size: .; d_call: .; j_call: TRBJ1-1; cdr3_aa: CASSTRRVEAEAFF; cdr3_nt: TGTGCCAGCAGTACACGCAGGGTTGAGGCTGAAGCTTTCTTT
v_call: TRBV7-2; clone_size: .; d_call: .; j_call: TRBJ1-1; cdr3_aa: CASSLRGGTEAFF; cdr3_nt: TGTGCCAGCAGCTTAAGGGGAGGCACTGAAGCTTTCTTT
v_call: TRBV29-1; clone_size: .; d_call: .; j_call: TRBJ2-1; cdr3_aa: CSGELNNEQFF; cdr3_nt: TGCAGCGGAGAGCTAAACAATGAGCAGTTCTTC
v_call: TRBV4-1; clone_size: .; d_call: .; j_call: TRBJ1-6; cdr3_aa: CASSLTGAEGSPLHF; cdr3_nt: TGCGCCAGCAGCCTAACAGGAGCTGAAGGGTCACCCCTCCACTTT
v_call: TRBV28; clone_size: .; d_call: .; j_call: TRBJ1-5; cdr3_aa: CASTLRRALSNQPQHF; cdr3_nt: TGTGCCAGCACCCTTAGGCGGGCACTGAGCAATCAGCCCCAGCATTTT
v_call: TRBV4-2; clone_size: .; d_call: TRBD1; j_call: TRBJ1-5; cdr3_aa: CASSDWDSKYSNQPQHF; cdr3_nt: TGTGCCAGCAGCGACTGGGACAGCAAATATAGCAATCAGCCCCAGCATTTT
v_call: TRBV15; clone_size: .; d_call: TRBD1; j_call: TRBJ2-4; cdr3_aa: CATSTGDRVLGF; cdr3_nt: TGTGCCACCAGCACCGGGGACAGGGTATTGGGCTTC
v_call: TRBV5-6; clone_size: .; d_call: .; j_call: TRBJ2-1; cdr3_aa: CASSFDTGSSYNEQFF; cdr3_nt: TGTGCCAGCAGCTTTGACACAGGGAGCTCCTACAATGAGCAGTTCTTC
v_call: TRBV11-3; clone_size: .; d_call: TRBD1; j_call: TRBJ2-7; cdr3_aa: CASSTTGQGLYEQYF; cdr3_nt: TGTGCCAGCAGTACCACGGGACAGGGTCTTTACGAGCAGTACTTC
v_call: TRBV4-3; clone_size: .; d_call: .; j_call: TRBJ1-2; cdr3_aa: CASSQDSRIYGYTF; cdr3_nt: TGCGCCAGCAGCCAAGATTCGCGGATCTATGGCTACACCTTC
v_call: TRBV27; clone_size: .; d_call: .; j_call: TRBJ1-2; cdr3_aa: CASSLGGSSGYTF; cdr3_nt: TGTGCCAGCAGTTTAGGCGGCTCCAGCGGCTACACCTTC
v_call: TRBV11-3; clone_size: .; d_call: .; j_call: TRBJ2-2; cdr3_aa: CASSLPSGNTGELFF; cdr3_nt: TGTGCCAGCAGCTTACCCAGCGGGAACACCGGGGAGCTGTTTTTT
v_call: TRBV19; clone_size: .; d_call: TRBD1; j_call: TRBJ2-2; cdr3_aa: CASSTGTGGRELFF; cdr3_nt: TGTGCCAGTAGTACCGGGACAGGGGGGAGGGAGCTGTTTTTT
v_call: TRBV27; clone_size: .; d_call: .; j_call: TRBJ2-7; cdr3_aa: CASSSLPWSGEQYF; cdr3_nt: TGTGCCAGCAGTTCGCTACCCTGGTCGGGCGAGCAGTACTTC
v_call: TRBV11-3; clone_size: few; d_call: .; j_call: TRBJ1-3; cdr3_aa: CASSLITGSSGNTIYF; cdr3_nt: TGTGCCAGCAGCTTAATCACAGGAAGCTCTGGAAACACCATATATTTT
v_call: TRBV5-6; clone_size: .; d_call: TRBD2; j_call: TRBJ2-7; cdr3_aa: CASSLVASGGSYEQYF; cdr3_nt: TGTGCCAGCAGCTTGGTGGCTAGCGGGGGGTCCTACGAGCAGTACTTC
v_call: TRBV19; clone_size: .; d_call: .; j_call: TRBJ2-1; cdr3_aa: CASSGGFKYNEQFF; cdr3_nt: TGTGCCAGTAGTGGCGGGTTCAAATACAATGAGCAGTTCTTC
v_call: TRBV11-3; clone_size: .; d_call: .; j_call: TRBJ2-3; cdr3_aa: CASSTRTARGTDTQYF; cdr3_nt: TGTGCCAGCAGCACGCGGACTGCCAGAGGCACAGATACGCAGTATTTT
v_call: TRBV2; clone_size: .; d_call: TRBD1; j_call: TRBJ2-1; cdr3_aa: CASSEGDRGLNEQFF; cdr3_nt: TGTGCCAGCAGTGAGGGGGACAGGGGGCTCAATGAGCAGTTCTTC
v_call: TRBV11-2; clone_size: .; d_call: .; j_call: TRBJ2-1; cdr3_aa: CASSLNRGGASYNEQFF; cdr3_nt: TGTGCCAGCAGCCTAAATCGTGGGGGGGCCTCCTACAATGAGCAGTTCTTC